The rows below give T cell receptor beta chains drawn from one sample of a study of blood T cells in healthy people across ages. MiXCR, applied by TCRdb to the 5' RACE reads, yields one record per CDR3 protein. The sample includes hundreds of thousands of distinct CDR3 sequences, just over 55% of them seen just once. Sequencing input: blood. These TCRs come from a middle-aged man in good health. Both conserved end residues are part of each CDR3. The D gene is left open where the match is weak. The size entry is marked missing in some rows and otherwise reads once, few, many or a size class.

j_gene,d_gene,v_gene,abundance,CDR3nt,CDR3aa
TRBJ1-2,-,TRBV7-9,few,TGTGCCAGCAGCGCCGGGGCAGGGAACTATGGCTACACCTTC,CASSAGAGNYGYTF
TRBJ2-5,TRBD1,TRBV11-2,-,TGTGCCAGCAGCTTGAGGACAGGGTTCCAAGAGATCCAGTACTTC,CASSLRTGFQEIQYF
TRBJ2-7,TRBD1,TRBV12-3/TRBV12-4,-,TGTGCCAGCAGTGCCCAAACAGGGGTTGGCGAGCAGTACTTC,CASSAQTGVGEQYF
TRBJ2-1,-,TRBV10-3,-,TGTGCCACCGTACCGAACAGAGACAATGGGCAGTTCTTC,CATVPNRDNGQFF
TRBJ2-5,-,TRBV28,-,TGTGCCAGCAGTTTATCGGTACCACCGGAGACCCAGTACTTC,CASSLSVPPETQYF
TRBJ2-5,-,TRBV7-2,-,TGTGCCAGCAGCTTTAGCGGGACAGGGTGGGGGGGAGAGACCCAGTACTTC,CASSFSGTGWGGETQYF
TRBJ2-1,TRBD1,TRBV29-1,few,TGCAGCGTTGAAGAACAGACCGGGACAGGGGTCCCCAATGAGCAGTTCTTC,CSVEEQTGTGVPNEQFF
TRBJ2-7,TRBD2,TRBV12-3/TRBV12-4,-,TGTGCCAGCAGCCCCAAGGGGGCTAGCGGGGGCTACGAGCAGTACTTC,CASSPKGASGGYEQYF
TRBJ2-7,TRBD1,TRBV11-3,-,TGTGCCAGCAGCTTAGTTTTGTGGGACAGGGTTTCCTACGAGCAGTACTTC,CASSLVLWDRVSYEQYF
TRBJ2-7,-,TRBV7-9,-,TGTGCCAGCAGCCCCCCCTACAGGGTAGGGTACGAGCAGTACTTC,CASSPPYRVGYEQYF
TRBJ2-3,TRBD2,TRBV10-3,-,TGTGCCATCAGTTCGAGGACTAGCACAGGAGATACGCAGTATTTT,CAISSRTSTGDTQYF
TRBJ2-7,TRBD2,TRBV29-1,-,TGCAGCGTTACTGGCGGGAGGACCTACGAGCAGTACTTC,CSVTGGRTYEQYF
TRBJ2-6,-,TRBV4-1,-,TGCGCCAGCAGCCAAGCTCGACCAGCGAAACCTGCTGGGGCCAACATCCTGACTTTC,CASSQARPAKPAGANILTF
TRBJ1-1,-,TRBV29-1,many,TGCAGCGTTGTTCCCCCGGGACGGAGGAACACTGAAGCTTTCTTT,CSVVPPGRRNTEAFF
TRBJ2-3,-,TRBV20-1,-,TGCAGTGCTAGGAAGCCTAGATCCCCCACAGATACGCAGTATTTT,CSARKPRSPTDTQYF
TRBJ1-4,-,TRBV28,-,TGTGCCAGCGTCAGGGGATCCGGTAATGAAAAACTGTTTTTT,CASVRGSGNEKLFF
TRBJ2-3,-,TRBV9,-,TGTGCCAGCAGCGTAGGGGAGATTCTTTATACGCAGTATTTT,CASSVGEILYTQYF
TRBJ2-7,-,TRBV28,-,TGTGCCAGCAGTTTAGGGGGCAGGGGGGTCCCCTACGAGCAGTACTTC,CASSLGGRGVPYEQYF
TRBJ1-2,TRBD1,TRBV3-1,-,TGTGCCAGCAGCCTCCCGGGACAGCAGACCTATGGCTACACCTTC,CASSLPGQQTYGYTF
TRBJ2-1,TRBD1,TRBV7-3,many,TGTGCCAGCAGCCGGACAGGGGGCGGCAATGAGCAGTTCTTC,CASSRTGGGNEQFF
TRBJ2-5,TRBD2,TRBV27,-,TGTGCCAGCAGTTTCCGGTTTACAGCGGGGTCTCAAGAGACCCAGTACTTC,CASSFRFTAGSQETQYF
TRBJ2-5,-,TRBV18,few,TGTGCCAGCTCCCCGAATTTTTCCGAGACCCAGTACTTC,CASSPNFSETQYF
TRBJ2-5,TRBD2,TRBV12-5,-,TGTGCTAGTGGCGAGACTAGCGGAAAAGAGACCCAGTACTTC,CASGETSGKETQYF
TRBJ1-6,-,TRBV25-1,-,TGTGCCAGCAGTGGCTCAAGTTCACCCCTCCACTTT,CASSGSSSPLHF
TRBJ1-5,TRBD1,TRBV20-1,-,TGCAGTGCCACAGGGACAGGGGAAAGCAATCAGCCCCAGCATTTT,CSATGTGESNQPQHF
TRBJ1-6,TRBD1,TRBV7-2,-,TGTGCCAGCAGCTCAATTACAGGGGAATCACCCCTCCACTTT,CASSSITGESPLHF
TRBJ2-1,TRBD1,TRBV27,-,TGTGCCAGCAGACCTGGACAGGGGACTCTCTATGAGCAGTTCTTC,CASRPGQGTLYEQFF
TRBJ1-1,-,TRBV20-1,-,TGCAGTGCTAGAGATGGAACAGGGAACACTGAAGCTTTCTTT,CSARDGTGNTEAFF